This T cell receptor beta chain appears in the sequencing data of a study of metastatic and nonmetastatic thyroid tumors. About the study: For malignant and benign thyroid patients, tumor or nodule tissue and blood were the sources whose repertoires were compared.

Authors' methods: CDR3 differences across clinicopathological groups were used to build a distant-metastasis classifier for papillary thyroid cancer. MiXCR was used by TCRdb to re-call the PCR reads. These V and J calls are TCRdb output, not the study's own analysis. The sample includes about 14,000 clones, 25% to 35% seen only once; the top ten take nearly 20%. Study results and limitations: Benign nodules reportedly had significantly lower TCR beta diversity than malignant thyroid tumors in blood and tumor.

With regard to this clone: Antigen specificity is unknown.

Treatment of any kind had been given to no patient before thyroid surgery. This clonotype was sampled from a female donor with papillary thyroid cancer or a benign thyroid nodule (not recorded which). Some clones in this sample may be carry-over from other donors' samples. The sequenced sample consisted of tumor tissue.

CDR3 sequence: CAWSPGQGLYEQYF. The DNA of the CDR3 is TGTGCCTGGAGTCCCGGACAGGGGTTATACGAGCAGTACTTC. The genes are TRBV30 and TRBJ2-7, with TRBD1 matching 9 bases. CDR3 length equals 14 residues. V trimming: 2 bases; J trimming: 4 bases; junction bases outside the gene matches: 6. CDR1 is GTSNPN, CDR2 SVGIG, per germline (reference sequence).